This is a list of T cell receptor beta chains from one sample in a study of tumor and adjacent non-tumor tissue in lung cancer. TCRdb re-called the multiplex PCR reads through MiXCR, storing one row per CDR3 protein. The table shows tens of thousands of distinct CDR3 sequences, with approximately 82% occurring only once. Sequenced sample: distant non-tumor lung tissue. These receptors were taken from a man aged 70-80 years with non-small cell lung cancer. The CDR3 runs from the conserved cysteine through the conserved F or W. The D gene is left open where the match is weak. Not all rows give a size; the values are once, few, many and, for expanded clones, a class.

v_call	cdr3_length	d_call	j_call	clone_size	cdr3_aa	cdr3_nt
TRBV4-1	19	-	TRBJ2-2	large	CASSQVSFWAGSVTGELFF	TGCGCCAGCAGCCAAGTTTCATTTTGGGCGGGATCAGTCACCGGGGAGCTGTTTTTT
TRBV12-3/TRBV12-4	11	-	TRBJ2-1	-	CTSSSPQEQFF	TGTACCAGCAGCTCCCCGCAGGAGCAGTTCTTC
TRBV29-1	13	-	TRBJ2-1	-	CIVEATMGNEQFF	TGCATCGTTGAAGCGACTATGGGCAATGAGCAGTTCTTC
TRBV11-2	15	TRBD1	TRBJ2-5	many	CASSFGQGKLETQYF	TGTGCCAGCAGCTTCGGACAGGGGAAATTAGAGACCCAGTACTTC
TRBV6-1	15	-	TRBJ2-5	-	CDSSHGVGGQETQCF	TGTGACAGCAGTCACGGGGTTGGGGGCCAAGAGACCCAGTGCTTC
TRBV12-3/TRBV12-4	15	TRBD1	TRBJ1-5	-	CASSLGTGGNQPLHF	TGTGCTAGCAGTTTGGGGACAGGGGGCAATCAGCCCCTGCATTTT
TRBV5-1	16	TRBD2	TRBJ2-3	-	CASGLLASGDTDTQYF	TGCGCCAGCGGCTTGCTTGCCAGCGGGGACACAGATACGCAGTATTTT
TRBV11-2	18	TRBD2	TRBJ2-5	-	CASSLVCTSGGRKETQYF	TGTGCCAGCAGCTTAGTATGTACTAGCGGGGGCCGAAAAGAGACCCAATACTTC
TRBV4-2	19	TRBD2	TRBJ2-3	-	CASSLAASGSSKGQATQYF	TGTGCCAGCAGCCTAGCGGCTAGCGGGAGTAGTAAGGGACAAGCTACGCAGTATTTT
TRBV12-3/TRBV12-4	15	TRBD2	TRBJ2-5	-	CASSGPAGVMETQYF	TGTGCCAGCAGCGGGCCAGCGGGAGTGATGGAGACACAGTACTTC
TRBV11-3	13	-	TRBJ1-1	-	CASREQGRIEAFF	TGTGCCAGCAGAGAACAGGGTAGGATTGAAGCTTTCTTT
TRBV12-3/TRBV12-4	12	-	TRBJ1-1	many	CASGRRTAEAFF	TGTGCCAGCGGGCGGCGGACCGCGGAAGCTTTCTTT
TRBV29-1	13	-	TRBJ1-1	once	CSVTKGIGTVAFF	TGCAGCGTTACTAAGGGGATCGGGACTGTAGCTTTCTTT
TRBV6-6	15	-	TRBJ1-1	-	CASSPSMGRNTEAFF	TGTGCCAGCAGCCCAAGTATGGGGCGGAACACTGAAGCTTTCTTT
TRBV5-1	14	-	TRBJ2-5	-	CASSLGQMRKTQYF	TGCGCCAGCAGCTTAGGACAGATGAGGAAGACCCAGTACTTC
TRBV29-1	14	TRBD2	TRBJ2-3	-	CTAAGTRGTDTQYF	TGCACCGCCGCCGGGACTAGAGGCACAGATACGCAGTATTTT
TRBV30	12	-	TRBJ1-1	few	CAFRGGNTEAFF	TGTGCCTTTAGGGGGGGGAACACTGAAGCTTTCTTT
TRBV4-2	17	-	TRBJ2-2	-	CACSQDYRGWAPGELFF	TGTGCCTGCAGCCAAGATTATCGCGGGTGGGCCCCCGGGGAGCTGTTTTTT
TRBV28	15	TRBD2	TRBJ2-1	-	CASSSLAGGHDEQFF	TGTGCCAGCAGTTCGCTAGCGGGAGGGCATGATGAGCAGTTCTTC
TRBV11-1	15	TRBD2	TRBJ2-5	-	CVSSLPSGGQETQYF	TGTGTCAGTAGCTTACCTAGCGGGGGGCAAGAGACCCAGTACTTC
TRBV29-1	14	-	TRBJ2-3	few	CSVAGTSSTDMQYF	TGCAGTGTCGCTGGGACATCTAGCACAGATATGCAGTATTTT
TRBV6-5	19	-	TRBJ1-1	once	CASSYHSRIPSSANTKAFF	TGTGCCAGCAGTTACCACTCGAGGATACCCTCCTCCGCGAACACTAAAGCTTTCTTT
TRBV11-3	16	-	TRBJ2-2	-	CASTYGGRDRGGELFF	TGTGCCAGCACCTATGGGGGAAGGGATCGTGGCGGGGAGCTTTTTTTT
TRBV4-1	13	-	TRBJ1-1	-	CASTPQTTTKAFF	TGCGCCAGCACCCCGCAAACTACTACTAAAGCTTTCTTT
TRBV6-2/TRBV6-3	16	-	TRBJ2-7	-	CVSTDGYRQVPYEQYF	TGTGTCAGCACCGACGGTTACCGACAGGTCCCCTACGAGCAGTACTTC
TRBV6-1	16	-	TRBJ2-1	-	CANSDKLEGEVREQFF	TGTGCCAACAGTGACAAACTAGAGGGAGAAGTAAGGGAGCAGTTCTTC
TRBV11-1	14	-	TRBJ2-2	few	CASSLTWDTGELFF	TGTGCCAGCAGCTTGACTTGGGACACCGGAGAGCTGTTTTTT
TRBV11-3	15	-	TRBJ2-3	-	CASSLSQSGDRLHYF	TGTGCCAGCAGCTTATCCCAATCCGGAGACCGGCTGCACTATTTT
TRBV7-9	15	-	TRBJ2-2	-	CANSAGQTNTGELFF	TGTGCCAACAGCGCGGGACAGACCAACACCGGGGAGCTGTTTTTT
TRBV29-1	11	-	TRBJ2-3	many	CSAAYVDTQYF	TGCAGCGCCGCGTACGTAGATACGCAGTATTTT
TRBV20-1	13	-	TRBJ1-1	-	CAGAEPINNEAFF	TGCGCGGGGGCAGAACCCATAAACAATGAAGCTTTCTTT
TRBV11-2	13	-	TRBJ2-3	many	CASSFSDTDTQYF	TGTGCCAGCAGCTTCTCCGACACAGATACGCAGTATTTT
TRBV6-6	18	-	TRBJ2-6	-	CASSSGTGFSGGTNVLTF	TGTGCCAGTAGCTCCGGCACAGGGTTTTCTGGTGGGACCAACGTCCTGACTTTC
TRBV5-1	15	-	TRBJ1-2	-	CASSNGQQPNYGHTF	TGCGCAAGCAGCAACGGACAACAACCTAACTATGGCCACACCTTC
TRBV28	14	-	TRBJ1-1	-	CASLHGRAYTEAFF	TGTGCCAGCTTACATGGGAGGGCGTACACTGAAGCTTTCTTT
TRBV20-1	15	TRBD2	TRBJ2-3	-	CCVSPSGRARDTQYF	TGCTGTGTTAGTCCTAGCGGGAGGGCCAGAGATACGCAGTATTTT
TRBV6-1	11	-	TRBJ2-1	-	CVANTGNEQFF	TGTGTCGCCAATACCGGGAATGAGCAGTTCTTC
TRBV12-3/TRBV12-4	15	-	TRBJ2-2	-	CASSPQHGNAGELCF	TGTGCAAGCAGTCCCCAACACGGGAACGCCGGGGAGCTGTGTTTT
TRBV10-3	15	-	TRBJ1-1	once	CAINETQWQVTEAFF	TGTGCCATCAATGAGACTCAGTGGCAGGTCACTGAAGCTTTCTTT
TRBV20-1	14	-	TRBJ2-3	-	CSAQILGDNHPQYF	TGCAGTGCTCAAATACTCGGGGACAATCATCCCCAGTATTTT
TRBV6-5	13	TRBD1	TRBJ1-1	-	CANSWTGKAGAFF	TGTGCCAACTCTTGGACAGGAAAAGCTGGAGCTTTCTTT
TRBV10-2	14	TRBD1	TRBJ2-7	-	CASFSGTGYDEQYF	TGCGCCAGTTTCTCCGGGACAGGCTATGACGAGCAGTACTTC
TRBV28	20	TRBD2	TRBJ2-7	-	CASSFTVTYSGRTTGYGQYF	TGTGCCAGCAGTTTTACCGTAACCTATAGCGGGAGGACCACTGGCTACGGGCAGTACTTC
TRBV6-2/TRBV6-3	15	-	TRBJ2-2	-	CACSPGAGDTGELFF	TGTGCCTGCAGTCCCGGGGCAGGGGACACCGGGGAGCTGTTTTTT
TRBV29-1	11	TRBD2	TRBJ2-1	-	CSIGAGDEQFF	TGCAGCATAGGAGCGGGGGACGAGCAGTTCTTC
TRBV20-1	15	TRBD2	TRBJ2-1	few	CSASTPLAGDGEQFF	TGCAGTGCTAGTACCCCGCTAGCGGGAGACGGTGAGCAGTTCTTC
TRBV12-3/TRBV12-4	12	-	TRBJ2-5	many	CASSPDLRTQYF	TGTGCCAGCAGCCCGGATTTAAGGACCCAGTACTTC